The rows below give T cell receptor beta chains drawn from one sample of a study of cytomegalovirus exposure and HLA in healthy donors. Sequencing was performed with immunoSEQ multiplex PCR; in TCRdb, only in-frame clones are kept and a portion is missing. The sample includes about 160,000 clones, roughly 77% of them seen just once. Specimen: PBMCs. The receptors stem from a young woman in good health and CMV-seronegative. Each CDR3 is given with its conserved first and last residue. The D gene is left open where the match is weak. Rows may omit the clone size; those that give it use once, few, many or a size class.

size	V	J	D	DNA	CDR3
.	TRBV7-3	TRBJ2-5	TRBD1	TGTGCCAGCAGTGAGACAGGGGACTCCGCCTCGTCCGAGACCCAGTACTTC	CASSETGDSASSETQYF
.	TRBV23-1	TRBJ2-7	.	TGCGCCAGCAGTCACCCGGGGGAGGCCTGCCCCTACGAGCAGTACTTC	CASSHPGEACPYEQYF
once	TRBV6-5	TRBJ1-1	.	TGTGCCAGCAGTTACTCCCCAGGGAAGTGGGCTTTCTTT	CASSYSPGKWAFF
.	TRBV5-1	TRBJ2-7	.	TGCGCCAGCAGCTTGGCCGGGGGGCGAAGGGGCGAGCAGTACTTC	CASSLAGGRRGEQYF
.	TRBV13	TRBJ1-6	.	TGTGCCAGCAGCTGGGGGGGCGCAGGATCACCCCTCCACTTT	CASSWGGAGSPLHF
once	TRBV13	TRBJ1-2	.	TGTGCCAGCAGCTTCTTTGGTGGGGCACAAGGCTACACCTTC	CASSFFGGAQGYTF
.	TRBV4-1	TRBJ2-2	TRBD2	TGCGCCAGCAGGACTAGCGAAAACACCGGGGAGCTGTTTTTT	CASRTSENTGELFF
.	TRBV6-1	TRBJ2-1	TRBD2	TGTGCCAGCAGTGACCTAGCGGGGGTCGATGAGCAGTTCTTC	CASSDLAGVDEQFF
.	TRBV18	TRBJ2-4	TRBD1	TGTGCCAGCTCACCAAGTCAACAGGGGGTGTTAATAGCCAAAAACATTCAGTACTTC	CASSPSQQGVLIAKNIQYF
once	TRBV6-5	TRBJ2-1	TRBD1	TGTGCCAGCAGTTACGGGACAGGGTACAATGAGCAGTTCTTC	CASSYGTGYNEQFF
.	TRBV5-1	TRBJ2-1	.	TGCGCCAGCAGCTTCATTGGGGGGTACAATGAGCAGTTCTTC	CASSFIGGYNEQFF
.	TRBV7-6	TRBJ2-1	TRBD2	TGTGCCAGCAGCTCAACTGGACTAGCGGGAGAGCAGTTCTTC	CASSSTGLAGEQFF
.	TRBV5-1	TRBJ1-3	.	TGCGCCAGCAGCTTTGACAGAGTCTCTGGAAACACCATATATTTT	CASSFDRVSGNTIYF
.	TRBV7-3	TRBJ2-3	TRBD2	TGTGCCAGCAGCTCGAATTTAGCGGGGGGCCAAGATACGCAGTATTTT	CASSSNLAGGQDTQYF
.	TRBV5-1	TRBJ2-3	TRBD1	TGCGCCAGCAGCCGGTTCACCTCCCGTCCGGGACAGGGGATTCCAGATACGCAGTATTTT	CASSRFTSRPGQGIPDTQYF
.	TRBV5-6	TRBJ1-6	.	TGTGCCAGCAGCTTGGACCAGGGCAGTTCACCCCTCCACTTT	CASSLDQGSSPLHF
.	TRBV5-8	TRBJ1-1	TRBD1	TGTGCCAGCAGCGCCCGGACAGGGCCCACTGAAGCTTTCTTT	CASSARTGPTEAFF
.	TRBV5-1	TRBJ1-2	.	TGCGCCAGCAGCTTGGTTCCTCAGGGGCGGATTGGCTACACCTTC	CASSLVPQGRIGYTF
.	TRBV10-2	TRBJ2-1	TRBD2	TGCGCCAGCAGTGACGGGGGGGCCCCGTTCTTC	CASSDGGAPFF
.	TRBV19	TRBJ1-4	.	TGTGCCAGTAGTGAATCATCAGGGACAACTAATGAAAAACTGTTTTTT	CASSESSGTTNEKLFF
.	TRBV6-1	TRBJ1-1	.	TGTGCCAGCAGTCCCGACTATCTTGGATACATTGAAGCTTTCTTT	CASSPDYLGYIEAFF
once	TRBV5-4	TRBJ2-7	.	TGTGCCAGCAGCGTAGGGGCCTACGAGCAGTACTTC	CASSVGAYEQYF
.	TRBV28	TRBJ2-1	TRBD2	TGTGCCAGCAGTTTGGGAGGGAATGAGCAGTTCTTC	CASSLGGNEQFF
.	TRBV28	TRBJ2-7	.	TGTGCCAGCAGCCCCAGGGTCCCTTCTAACTACGAGCAGTACTTC	CASSPRVPSNYEQYF
.	TRBV6-5	TRBJ2-2	.	TGTGCCAGCAGTTACCCGCCAGGAAACACCGGGGAGCTGTTTTTT	CASSYPPGNTGELFF
.	TRBV2	TRBJ1-5	.	TGTGCCAGCAGTGGGGGCCGGCAGCCCCAGCATTTT	CASSGGRQPQHF
.	TRBV5-4	TRBJ1-1	.	TGTGCCAGCAGCTTGGGGGGGGTCCGGCTGAACACTGAAGCTTTCTTT	CASSLGGVRLNTEAFF
few	TRBV29-1	TRBJ2-7	TRBD1	TGCAGCGTTGAAGAGAGGGCAGGGGGTGCGGGCGAGCAGTACTTC	CSVEERAGGAGEQYF
.	TRBV5-4	TRBJ2-5	TRBD2	TGTGCCAGCACTTTGCGGGGAGCGGGACAAGAGACCCAGTACTTC	CASTLRGAGQETQYF
.	TRBV6-5	TRBJ2-7	.	TGTGCCAGCAGTTACTCCTTACCAGACGGAGCCTACGAGCAGTACTTC	CASSYSLPDGAYEQYF
.	TRBV4-1	TRBJ1-3	.	TGCGCCAGCAGCCCCCACGCAATGGCAAACACCATATATTTT	CASSPHAMANTIYF